One and the same sample provided the 18 T cell receptor beta chains below, sequenced in a study of T cell responses to AZD1222 COVID-19 vaccine. This table comes from immunoSEQ multiplex PCR, and its TCRdb copy is limited to in-frame clones, with some not included. The data show about 150,000 clones, with 85% to 95% seen just once and approximately 1.5% held by the top ten. Sequenced material: peripheral blood, taken 28 days after the second AZD1222 dose. The receptors were gathered from an adult who received the AZD1222 COVID-19 vaccine.

The chain is built from TRBV6-5 and TRBJ1-1; a possible D gene is TRBD1 (5 bases). Per the germline V gene, CDR1 is MNHEY and CDR2 is SVGAGI. The length of the CDR3 is 14 residues. Trimming took 3 bases from V and 8 from J, leaving 16 bases between them. The DNA of the CDR3 is TGTGCCAGCAGTTATGCGGGGCTTAAGGGGGAAGCTTTCTTT. Translation: CASSYAGLKGEAFF.

This chain links TRBV7-6 with TRBJ2-5; D may be TRBD2 (5 bases). Germline CDR1 reads SGHVS; CDR2 reads FNYEAQ. The CDR3 spans 15 residues. Trimming took 1 base from V and 1 from J, leaving 10 bases between them. CDR3 nucleotide sequence: TGTGCCAGCAGCTTAGGAGCGGAGCCCCAAGAGACCCAGTACTTC. Protein product: CASSLGAEPQETQYF.

This chain uses TRBV7-6 with TRBJ2-3; unclear D gene. The CDR3 totals 12 residues. Germline V CDR1 and CDR2: SGHVS, FNYEAQ. Trimming took 1 base from V and 10 from J, leaving 9 bases between them. As DNA, the CDR3 is TGTGCCAGCAGCTTAGGGGTTGGGGCGCAGTATTTT. It translates to CASSLGVGAQYF. Full variable domain (outside the CDR3, taken from reference TRBV7-6 and TRBJ2-3): GAGVSQSPRYKVTKRGQDVALRCDPISGHVSLYWYRQALGQGPEFLTYFNYEAQQDKSGLPNDRFSAERPEGSISTLTIQRTEQRDSAMYRCASSLGVGAQYFGPGTRLTVL.

J is TRBJ1-6 and V is TRBV2, with TRBD1 identical over 11 bases. Trimming at V came to 8 bases and at J to 7 bases, leaving 4 bases not matched to a gene. CDR3 length: 14 amino acids. Germline V gene data show CDR1 as SNHLY and CDR2 as FYNNEI. CDR3 nucleotide sequence: TGTGCCAGCGGACAGGGGGCCGTGAATTCACCCCTCCACTTT. Amino acid sequence: CASGQGAVNSPLHF.

The chain's CDR3 is CSASLPYEQYF. CDR3 sequence (DNA): TGCAGTGCTAGTCTCCCGTACGAGCAGTACTTC. V is TRBV20-1 and J is TRBJ2-7; no reliable D call. This CDR3 has 11 amino acids. The V end lost 3 bases, the J end lost 4 bases, and 7 bases lay between the germline ends. Germline assignment: CDR1 DFQATT and CDR2 SNEGSKA (reference sequence).

The CDR3 DNA follows: TGTGCCAGCAGTGCTTATAATCAGCCCCAGCATTTT. Translation: CASSAYNQPQHF. The chain is built from TRBV25-1 and TRBJ1-5, with D unclear. Per the germline V gene, CDR1 is MGHDK and CDR2 is SYGVNS. The CDR3 length is 12 residues. Trimming cost V 4 bases and J 4 bases, with 5 bases left between them.

This chain uses TRBV7-9 with TRBJ2-2; D might be TRBD2 (5 bases). The V gene's germline CDR1 is SEHNR and CDR2 FQNEAQ (reference sequence). Trimming cost V 2 bases and J 5 bases, with 6 bases left between them. The CDR3 runs 13 residues. CDR3 protein: CASSLTGTGELFF. The CDR3 nucleotides read TGTGCCAGCAGCTTAACGGGGACCGGGGAGCTGTTTTTT.

The V call is TRBV28, the J call TRBJ2-3; 7 bases are shared with TRBD2. Germline values: CDR1 MDHEN, CDR2 SYDVKM. There are 16 residues in the CDR3. Unmatched junction bases numbered 12, after V lost 5 bases and J lost 4 bases. CDR3 residues: CASSRASGPGADTQYF. The DNA of the CDR3 is TGTGCCAGCAGTCGTGCTAGCGGCCCTGGGGCAGATACGCAGTATTTT.

The chain employs TRBV19 and TRBJ1-2, with unresolved D. The CDR3 has 13 residues. Per germline, CDR1 LNHDA and CDR2 SQIVND (reference sequence). V was cut by 5 bases and J by 6 bases, with 13 bases left in between. The CDR3, as DNA: TGTGCCAGTAGTCCCCAGTCCTACCATGGCTACACCTTC. Translation: CASSPQSYHGYTF.

The rearrangement joins TRBV6-4 to TRBJ2-2, with D hard to call. This CDR3 is 16 amino acids long. Trimming cost V 0 bases and J 2 bases, with 10 bases left between them. Germline values: CDR1 MRHNA, CDR2 SNTAGT. CDR3 in amino acids: CASSDSVRQNTGELFF. The CDR3 coding sequence is TGTGCCAGCAGTGACTCAGTCAGACAAAACACCGGGGAGCTGTTTTTT.

The chain uses TRBV28 and TRBJ2-1, with 12 bases lining up with TRBD2. Trimming took 5 bases from V and 13 from J; bases not matched to a gene: 6. Germline lookup yields CDR1 MDHEN and CDR2 SYDVKM. The CDR3 has 13 residues. CDR3 sequence reads: CASSTGLAGLQFF. The CDR3 DNA sequence: TGTGCCAGCAGTACCGGACTAGCGGGACTACAGTTCTTC.

This rearrangement joins TRBV18 to TRBJ2-7, with a possible D match to TRBD1 (7 bases). In germline, CDR1 is KGHSH, CDR2 LQKENI. The CDR3 sequence is 14 residues long. V was pared by 3 bases and J by 3 bases, with 12 bases between. The CDR3 here is CASSPGGQFYEQYF. The CDR3 nucleotides read TGTGCCAGCTCACCGGGGGGACAGTTCTACGAGCAGTACTTC.

The chain recombines TRBV30 with TRBJ2-2; 11 positions match TRBD2. There are 14 residues in the CDR3. V was pared by 4 bases and J by 3 bases, with 1 base of the junction left unmatched. In germline, CDR1 is GTSNPN, CDR2 SVGIG (reference sequence). Written as DNA, the CDR3 is TGTGCCTGGACGGGACTAGCGGACACCGGGGAGCTGTTTTTT. This translates into CAWTGLADTGELFF. Together with reference TRBV30 and TRBJ2-2, the CDR3 gives the full variable domain: SQTIHQWPATLVQPVGSPLSLECTVEGTSNPNLYWYRQAAGRGLQLLFYSVGIGQISSEVPQNLSASRPQDRQFILSSKKLLLSDSGFYLCAWTGLADTGELFFGEGSRLTVL.

The chain has TRBV11-2 and TRBJ1-1, with a weak D call TRBD1 (5 bases). Trimming shortened V by 3 bases and J by 0 bases, and 8 bases separated the two germline ends. The CDR3 covers 14 residues. Per germline, CDR1 SGHAT and CDR2 FQNNGV. The CDR3 region is CASSLGGVNTEAFF. CDR3 coding DNA: TGTGCCAGCAGCTTGGGGGGGGTGAACACTGAAGCTTTCTTT.

The chain links TRBV28 to TRBJ1-1; 8 bases map to TRBD1. The trim removed 6 bases at V and 3 bases at J, leaving 12 bases unmatched. Germline V gene sequence: CDR1 MDHEN, CDR2 SYDVKM. The CDR3 has 16 amino acids. The CDR3 here is CASRSRVWTGYTEAFF. CDR3 DNA sequence: TGTGCCAGCAGGTCCCGGGTTTGGACAGGGTACACTGAAGCTTTCTTT.

The rearrangement links TRBV27 to TRBJ1-1; D ambiguous. Trimming took off 1 base at V and 1 base at J, with 10 bases between the two ends. From germline, CDR1 is MNHEY and CDR2 SMNVEV (reference sequence). The CDR3 sequence is 15 residues long. In DNA form, the CDR3 reads TGTGCCAGCAGTTTATACTCTGCGGGGAACACTGAAGCTTTCTTT. Encoded protein: CASSLYSAGNTEAFF.

The rearrangement joins TRBV5-1 to TRBJ2-7, with D perhaps TRBD2 (6 bases). Looked up from germline, CDR1 is SGHRS and CDR2 is YFSETQ. CDR3 length equals 15 residues. V lost 2 bases and J 0 bases, leaving 12 bases between the germline ends. CDR3 nucleotides: TGCGCCAGCAGCTTCGGCGGGACGAGCTCCTACGAGCAGTACTTC. It codes for CASSFGGTSSYEQYF.

The chain recombines TRBV7-7 with TRBJ2-3; D is perhaps TRBD1 or TRBD2 (6 bases each). Between the trimmed V and J ends, which lost 5 bases and 8 bases, there was a span of 17 bases. CDR1 is SSHAT and CDR2 is FNYEAQ in the germline V gene (reference sequence). The CDR3 runs to 14 residues. In DNA, the CDR3 is TGTGCCAGCAGCGACACGGGGGCCGGAGGTACGCAGTATTTT. It yields the protein CASSDTGAGGTQYF. Filled out from reference TRBV7-7 and TRBJ2-3, the complete variable domain reads GAGVSQSPRYKVTKRGQDVTLRCDPISSHATLYWYQQALGQGPEFLTYFNYEAQPDKSGLPSDRFSAERPEGSISTLTIQRTEQRDSAMYRCASSDTGAGGTQYFGPGTRLTVL.